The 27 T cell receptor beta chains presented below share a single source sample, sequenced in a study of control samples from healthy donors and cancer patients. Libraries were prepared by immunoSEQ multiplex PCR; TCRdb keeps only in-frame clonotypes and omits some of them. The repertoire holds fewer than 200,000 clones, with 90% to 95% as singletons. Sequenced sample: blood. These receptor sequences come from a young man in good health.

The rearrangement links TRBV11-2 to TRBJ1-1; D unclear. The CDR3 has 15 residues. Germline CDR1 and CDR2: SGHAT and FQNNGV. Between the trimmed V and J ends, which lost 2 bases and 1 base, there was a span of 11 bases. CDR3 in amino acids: CASSLYVLRNTEAFF. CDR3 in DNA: TGTGCCAGCAGCTTATACGTACTTAGGAACACTGAAGCTTTCTTT.

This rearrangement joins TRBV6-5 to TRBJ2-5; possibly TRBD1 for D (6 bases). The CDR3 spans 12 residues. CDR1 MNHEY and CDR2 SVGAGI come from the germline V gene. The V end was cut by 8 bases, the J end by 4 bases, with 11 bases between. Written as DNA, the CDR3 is TGTGCCAGCCACAGGGTTGCAGAGACCCAGTACTTC. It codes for CASHRVAETQYF.

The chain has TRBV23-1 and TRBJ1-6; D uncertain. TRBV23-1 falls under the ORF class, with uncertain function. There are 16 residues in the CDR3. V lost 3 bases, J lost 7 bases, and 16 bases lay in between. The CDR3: CASSQAFLGGNSPLHF. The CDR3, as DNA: TGCGCCAGCAGTCAGGCTTTTCTCGGCGGCAATTCACCCCTCCACTTT.

The CDR3 DNA reads TGTGCCAGCAGCTTATCTAGCAATGAGCAGTTCTTC. This codes for CASSLSSNEQFF. The rearrangement uses TRBV7-9 and TRBJ2-1; D is unclear. V lost 2 bases and J 6 bases, leaving 5 bases between the germline ends. This CDR3 has 12 amino acids. Germline lookup yields CDR1 SEHNR and CDR2 FQNEAQ (reference sequence).

The DNA for the CDR3 is TGTGCCAGCAGTTTAAAGGGCGGGGAGACCCAGTACTTC. Encoded protein: CASSLKGGETQYF. The rearrangement links TRBV12-3 or TRBV12-4 to TRBJ2-5; a weak D match, TRBD2 (5 bases). This CDR3 is built from 13 residues. The V end lost 2 bases, the J end lost 5 bases, and 9 bases lay between the germline ends.

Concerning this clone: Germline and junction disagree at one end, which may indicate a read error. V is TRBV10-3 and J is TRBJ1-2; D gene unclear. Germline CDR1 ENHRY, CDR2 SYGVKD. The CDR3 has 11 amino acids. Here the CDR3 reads CAISESGNCLF. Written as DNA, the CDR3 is TGTGCCATCAGTGAGTCTGGTAACTGCCTCTTC.

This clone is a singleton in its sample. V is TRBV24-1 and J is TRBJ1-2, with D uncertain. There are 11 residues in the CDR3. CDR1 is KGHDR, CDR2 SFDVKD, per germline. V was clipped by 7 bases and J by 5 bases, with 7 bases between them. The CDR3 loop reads CATSEGYGYTF. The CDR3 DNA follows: TGTGCCACCAGCGAGGGATATGGCTACACCTTC.

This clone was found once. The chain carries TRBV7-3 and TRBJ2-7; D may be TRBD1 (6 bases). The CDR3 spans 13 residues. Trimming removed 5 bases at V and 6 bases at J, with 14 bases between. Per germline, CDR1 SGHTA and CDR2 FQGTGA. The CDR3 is CASSNKQGSEQYF. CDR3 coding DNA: TGTGCCAGCAGCAACAAACAGGGATCCGAGCAGTACTTC.

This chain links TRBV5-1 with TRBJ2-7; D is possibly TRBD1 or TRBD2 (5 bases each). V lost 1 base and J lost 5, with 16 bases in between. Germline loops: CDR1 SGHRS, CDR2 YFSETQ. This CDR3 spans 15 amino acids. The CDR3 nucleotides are TGCGCCAGCAGCTTGTCACCCGGGGAAGGGGACGAGCAGTACTTC. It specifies CASSLSPGEGDEQYF.

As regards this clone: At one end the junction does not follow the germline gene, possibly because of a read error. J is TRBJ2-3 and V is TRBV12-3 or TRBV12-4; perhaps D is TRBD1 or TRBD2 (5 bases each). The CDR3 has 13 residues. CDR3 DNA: TGTGCCAGCAGTTTCGGCAGGGAGACGAGGGTAGATTTT. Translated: CASSFGRETRVDF.

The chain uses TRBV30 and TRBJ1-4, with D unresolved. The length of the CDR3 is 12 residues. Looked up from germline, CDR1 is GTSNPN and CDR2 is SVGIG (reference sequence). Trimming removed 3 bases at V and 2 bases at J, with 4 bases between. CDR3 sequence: CAWSPTNEKLFF. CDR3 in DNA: TGTGCCTGGAGCCCCACTAATGAAAAACTGTTTTTT.

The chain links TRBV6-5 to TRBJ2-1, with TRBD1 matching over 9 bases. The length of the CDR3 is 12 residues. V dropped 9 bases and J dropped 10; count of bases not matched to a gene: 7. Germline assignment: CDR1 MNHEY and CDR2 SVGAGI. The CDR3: CASRQGDWEQFF. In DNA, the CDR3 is TGTGCCAGTAGACAGGGGGACTGGGAGCAGTTCTTC.

CDR3 region: CASSPSGTEAFF. Written as DNA, the CDR3 is TGTGCCAGCAGCCCGAGTGGGACTGAAGCTTTCTTT. This chain joins TRBV9 and TRBJ1-1; D remains ambiguous. V lost 4 bases, J lost 5 bases, and 9 bases lay in between. This CDR3 has 12 residues. The germline V gene has CDR1 SGDLS and CDR2 YYNGEE.

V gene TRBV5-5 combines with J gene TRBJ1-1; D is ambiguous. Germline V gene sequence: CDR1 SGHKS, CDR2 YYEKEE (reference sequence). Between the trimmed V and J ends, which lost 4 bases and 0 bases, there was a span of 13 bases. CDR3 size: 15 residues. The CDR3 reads CASSHDMILNTEAFF. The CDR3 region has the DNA TGTGCCAGCAGCCACGACATGATCCTGAACACTGAAGCTTTCTTT.

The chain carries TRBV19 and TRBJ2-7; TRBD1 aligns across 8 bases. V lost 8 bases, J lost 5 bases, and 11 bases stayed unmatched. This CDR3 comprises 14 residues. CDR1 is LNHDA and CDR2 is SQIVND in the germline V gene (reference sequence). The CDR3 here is CASGPRQGIHEQYF. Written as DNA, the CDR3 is TGTGCCAGTGGCCCACGACAGGGGATCCACGAGCAGTACTTC.

The CDR3: CASSFRGGLRGYTF. In DNA, the CDR3 is TGTGCCAGCAGTTTCAGGGGGGGGCTACGTGGCTACACCTTC. The rearrangement uses TRBV27 and TRBJ1-2, with 7 bases lining up with TRBD1. V dropped 3 bases and J dropped 7; count of bases not matched to a gene: 8. The germline CDR1 and CDR2 sequences are MNHEY and SMNVEV (reference sequence). The CDR3 covers 14 residues.

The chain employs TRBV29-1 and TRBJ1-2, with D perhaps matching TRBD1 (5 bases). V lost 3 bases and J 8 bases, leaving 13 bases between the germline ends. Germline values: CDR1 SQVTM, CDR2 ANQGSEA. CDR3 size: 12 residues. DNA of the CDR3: TGCAGCGTTGAGAACAGGCCTGGAGGCTACACCTTC. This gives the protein CSVENRPGGYTF.

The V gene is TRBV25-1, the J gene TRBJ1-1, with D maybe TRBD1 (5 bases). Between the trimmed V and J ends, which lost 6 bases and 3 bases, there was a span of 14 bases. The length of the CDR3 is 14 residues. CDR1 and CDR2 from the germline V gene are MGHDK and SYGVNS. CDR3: CASSPAGGDTEAFF. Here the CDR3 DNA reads TGTGCCAGCAGCCCGGCGGGGGGGGACACTGAAGCTTTCTTT.

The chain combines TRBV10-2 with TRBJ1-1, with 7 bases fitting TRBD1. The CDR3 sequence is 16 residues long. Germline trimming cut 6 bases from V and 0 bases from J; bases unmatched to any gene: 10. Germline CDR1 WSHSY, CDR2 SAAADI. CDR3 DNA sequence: TGCGCCAGCAGCTACTGGGACAGAGAGATGAACACTGAAGCTTTCTTT. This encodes CASSYWDREMNTEAFF.

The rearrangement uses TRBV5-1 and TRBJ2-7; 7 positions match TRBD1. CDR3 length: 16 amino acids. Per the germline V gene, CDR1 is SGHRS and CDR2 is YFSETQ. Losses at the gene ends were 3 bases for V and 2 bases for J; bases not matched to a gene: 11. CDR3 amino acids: CASSSSGQSLTYEQYF. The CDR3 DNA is TGCGCCAGCAGCTCGTCGGGACAGTCTCTTACCTACGAGCAGTACTTC.

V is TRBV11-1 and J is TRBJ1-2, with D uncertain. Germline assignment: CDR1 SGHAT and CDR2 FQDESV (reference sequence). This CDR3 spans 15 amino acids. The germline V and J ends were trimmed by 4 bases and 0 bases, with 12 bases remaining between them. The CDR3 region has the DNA TGTGCCAGCAGCTCGAATGGACGGGCTAACTATGGCTACACCTTC. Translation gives CASSSNGRANYGYTF.

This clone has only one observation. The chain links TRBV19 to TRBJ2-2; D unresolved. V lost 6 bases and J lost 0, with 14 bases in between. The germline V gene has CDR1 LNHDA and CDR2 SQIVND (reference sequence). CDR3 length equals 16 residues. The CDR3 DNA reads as TGTGCCAGTAGAACCGGTATTGGGACGAACACCGGGGAGCTGTTTTTT. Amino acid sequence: CASRTGIGTNTGELFF.

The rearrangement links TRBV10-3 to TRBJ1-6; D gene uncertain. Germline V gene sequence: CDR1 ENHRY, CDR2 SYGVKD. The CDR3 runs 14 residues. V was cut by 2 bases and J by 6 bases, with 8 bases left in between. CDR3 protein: CAISERRANSPLHF. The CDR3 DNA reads TGTGCCATCAGTGAGAGAAGGGCTAATTCACCCCTCCACTTT.

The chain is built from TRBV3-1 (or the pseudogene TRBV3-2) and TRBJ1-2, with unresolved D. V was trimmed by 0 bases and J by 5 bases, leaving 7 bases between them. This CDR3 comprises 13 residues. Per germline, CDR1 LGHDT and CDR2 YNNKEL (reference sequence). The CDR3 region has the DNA TGTGCCAGCAGCCAAGAACAGATATATGGCTACACCTTC. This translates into CASSQEQIYGYTF.

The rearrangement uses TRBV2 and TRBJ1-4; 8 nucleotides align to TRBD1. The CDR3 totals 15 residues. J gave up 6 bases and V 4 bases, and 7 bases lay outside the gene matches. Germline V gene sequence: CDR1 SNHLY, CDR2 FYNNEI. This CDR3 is CASSGETGVDEKLFF. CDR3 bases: TGTGCCAGCAGTGGCGAGACAGGGGTAGATGAAAAACTGTTTTTT.

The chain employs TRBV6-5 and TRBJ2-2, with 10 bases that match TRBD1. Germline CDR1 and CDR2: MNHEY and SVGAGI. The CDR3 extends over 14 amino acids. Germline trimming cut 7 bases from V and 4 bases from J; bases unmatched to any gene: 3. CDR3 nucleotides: TGTGCCAGCAATCGGGACAGGGGCACCGGGGAGCTGTTTTTT. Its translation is CASNRDRGTGELFF.

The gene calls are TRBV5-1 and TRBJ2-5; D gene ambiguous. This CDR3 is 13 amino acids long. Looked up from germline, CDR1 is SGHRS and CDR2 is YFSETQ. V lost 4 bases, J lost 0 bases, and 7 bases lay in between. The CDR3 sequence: CASSLGNQETQYF. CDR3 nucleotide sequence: TGCGCCAGCAGCCTGGGTAACCAAGAGACCCAGTACTTC.